The clone carrying this T cell receptor beta chain was seen a handful of times. Antigen unknown. Making the TCR beta libraries involved quantitative 5'-RACE with molecular barcodes. TCRdb fed the 5' RACE reads into MiXCR, producing one record per CDR3 protein. Of just over 350,000 distinct CDR3 sequences in the sample, about 20% were seen once. These data are taken from a study of CD8 T cells in ankylosing spondylitis. Overall study results and limits: Disease-linked clones were reportedly significantly enriched in matched ankylosing spondylitis synovial fluid. Past research had described some motif variants in reactive arthritis synovial fluid and blood. Typical of ankylosing spondylitis blood, it appeared, was a TCR beta motif of about eight highly homologous variants.

Trimming left V 6 bases short and J 4 bases short, with 25 bases between. Per germline, CDR1 MGHRA and CDR2 YSYEKL. The CDR3 covers 17 residues. Source material: blood, either unsorted or a sorted T cell fraction (not recorded which). This clonotype was obtained from a male donor with ankylosing spondylitis or in good health (not recorded which). This sequence joins TRBV4-1 and TRBJ2-7, with D possibly TRBD1 on 8 matching bases. Here the CDR3 DNA reads TGCGCCAGCAGTCAAACTATCCGAACACAGGGGGGGTACGAGCAGTACTTC. It translates to CASSQTIRTQGGYEQYF.